This is a list of T cell receptor beta chains from one sample in a study of blood T cell repertoires in COVID-19. Repertoires were generated with immunoSEQ multiplex PCR, while TCRdb's copy carries only in-frame clones and drops some. The profile shows about 120,000 clones, less than 90% of them singletons. Sequencing was done on a sample of peripheral blood. The source is a man of 80 years or more with active or convalescent COVID-19. Each CDR3 is given with its conserved first and last residue. D genes are given only for firm matches. Size is omitted from some rows. Given values are once, few, many or a class for expanded clones.

.	TRBV29-1	.	TRBJ2-2	12	CSVAPSTGELFF	TGCAGCGTTGCCCCGAGCACCGGGGAGCTGTTTTTT
.	TRBV6-5	.	TRBJ2-5	14	CASSYSFIQETQYF	TGTGCCAGCAGTTACTCCTTTATCCAAGAGACCCAGTACTTC
.	TRBV5-1	.	TRBJ1-5	15	CASSHGSGRNQPQHF	TGCGCCAGCAGCCATGGTTCAGGGCGCAATCAGCCCCAGCATTTT
.	TRBV5-5	.	TRBJ2-7	15	CASSRSLTMGHEQYF	TGTGCCAGCAGCCGGTCCCTTACGATGGGACATGAGCAGTACTTC
many	TRBV7-9	.	TRBJ2-7	14	CASSLDRNPYEQYF	TGTGCCAGCAGCTTAGACAGAAACCCCTACGAGCAGTACTTC
.	TRBV18	.	TRBJ2-2	15	CASSPFSGVSGELFF	TGTGCCAGCTCACCATTTTCAGGGGTGTCCGGGGAGCTGTTTTTT
.	TRBV5-6	.	TRBJ2-2	13	CASSLTVTGELFF	TGTGCCAGCAGCTTGACGGTCACCGGGGAGCTGTTTTTT
.	TRBV7-9	TRBD2	TRBJ2-7	14	CASSAGLAGTEQYF	TGTGCCAGCAGCGCCGGACTAGCGGGAACAGAGCAGTACTTC
.	TRBV6-5	TRBD1	TRBJ1-1	15	CASSYSYNRGTEAFF	TGTGCCAGCAGTTACTCTTATAACAGGGGAACTGAAGCTTTCTTT
.	TRBV3-1/TRBV3-2	TRBD1	TRBJ1-6	13	CASSPTGSSPLHF	TGTGCCAGCAGCCCGACAGGGTCGTCACCCCTCCACTTT
.	TRBV7-9	.	TRBJ2-5	19	CATLPRKEVEPPGQETQYF	TGTGCCACCCTGCCCAGAAAGGAGGTCGAACCACCGGGCCAAGAGACCCAGTACTTC
.	TRBV4-1	.	TRBJ1-4	16	CASSQDRARGGEKLFF	TGCGCCAGCAGCCAAGATAGGGCCAGGGGTGGTGAAAAACTGTTTTTT
.	TRBV27	.	TRBJ2-1	13	CASSSLLRDEQFF	TGTGCCAGCAGTTCTCTACTCAGGGATGAGCAGTTCTTC
.	TRBV7-3	TRBD1	TRBJ2-3	16	CASSPGTGGVADTQYF	TGTGCCAGCAGCCCAGGGACAGGGGGAGTAGCAGATACGCAGTATTTT
.	TRBV5-4	.	TRBJ2-1	11	CASSNSQEQFF	TGTGCCAGCAGCAACAGCCAGGAGCAGTTCTTC
.	TRBV28	.	TRBJ2-7	14	CASSAGALGSEQYF	TGTGCCAGCAGTGCGGGTGCCCTGGGGAGCGAGCAGTACTTC
.	TRBV24-1	.	TRBJ2-7	11	CATSFSSEQYF	TGTGCCACCAGTTTCTCGTCCGAGCAGTACTTC